This T cell receptor beta chain was sequenced for a study of blood T cell repertoires in COVID-19. About the study: COVID-19 samples from acute and convalescent phases originated in the United States, Italy and Spain.

As processed by the authors: Estimates of nucleated cell counts were drawn from the amplification of reference gene primers. The assay was immunoSEQ multiplex PCR, and TCRdb's table has in-frame clones only and misses some. D and trimming come from the DNA, and the V and J calls and clone size come from that table. The sample has about 50,000 clones, more than 70% seen once. The clonotype comes from a man between 60 and 75 years old with acute or convalescent COVID-19. The sample was peripheral blood.

DNA for the CDR3: TGTGCCAGCCTAGGACAGGCACTGTCCGGGGAGCTGTTTTTT. Its translation is CASLGQALSGELFF. V is TRBV2 and J is TRBJ2-2, with 7 bases matching TRBD1. The J segment lost 6 bases and the V segment lost 8 bases, leaving 9 bases of the junction unmatched. The CDR3 consists of 14 residues. Germline loops: CDR1 SNHLY, CDR2 FYNNEI. Looking up the rest from reference TRBV2 and TRBJ2-2 gives the full variable domain: EPEVTQTPSHQVTQMGQEVILRCVPISNHLYFYWYRQILGQKVEFLVSFYNNEISEKSEIFDDQFSVERPDGSNFTLKIRSTKLEDSAMYFCASLGQALSGELFFGEGSRLTVL.